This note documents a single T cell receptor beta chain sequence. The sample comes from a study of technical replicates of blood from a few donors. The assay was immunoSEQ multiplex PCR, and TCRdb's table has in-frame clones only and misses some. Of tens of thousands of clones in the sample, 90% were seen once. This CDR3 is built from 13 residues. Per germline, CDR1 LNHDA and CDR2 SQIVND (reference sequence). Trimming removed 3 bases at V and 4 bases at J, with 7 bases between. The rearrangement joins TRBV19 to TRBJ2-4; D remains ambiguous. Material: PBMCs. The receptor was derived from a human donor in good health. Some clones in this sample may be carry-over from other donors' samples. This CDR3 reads CASSMSKKNIQYF. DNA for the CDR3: TGTGCCAGTAGTATGAGCAAGAAAAACATTCAGTACTTC.